The T cell receptor beta chain described here comes from a study of shared clonotypes between healthy human individuals. Study outcomes and limitations: Represented genetic and exposure-history diversity was restricted by having few donors. Non-shared clonotypes showed lower generation probabilities than clonotypes common to all four donors.

Per germline, CDR1 SGDLS and CDR2 YYNGEE. The length of the CDR3 is 14 residues. Trimming removed 2 bases at V and 0 bases at J, with 8 bases between. Profiled with immunoSEQ multiplex PCR; TCRdb holds only in-frame clones, not every one. This table has over 2 million clones, 85% to 95% appearing once. Details on this clone: Antigen specificity is unknown. The sample carries other DNA sequences with the same CDR3.

The J gene is TRBJ2-5, the V gene TRBV9; perhaps TRBD2 as D (6 bases). The sequenced sample consisted of naive CD4+ T cells from PBMCs. Subset of the sample: CD45RA+ positively selected. The clonotype comes from a man aged 18 to 29 in good health. Some clones in this sample may be carry-over from other donors' samples. CDR3 DNA: TGTGCCAGCAGCGTCGGGACTTACCAAGAGACCCAGTACTTC. Encoded protein: CASSVGTYQETQYF.